The 19 T cell receptor beta chains reported below all come from one sample, sequenced in a study of prognosis after radiotherapy for stage I lung cancer. From genomic DNA, two-round multiplex PCR was used to amplify TCR beta CDR3. Round-one PCR had primers specific to each TRBV and TRBJ gene. TCRdb analysed the multiplex PCR reads with MiXCR anew, one entry per CDR3 protein. This table has about 16,000 distinct CDR3 sequences, more than 25% appearing once. The sample was PBMCs, taken before or after stereotactic body radiation therapy (not recorded which). These receptors all come from a donor over 45 with non-small cell lung cancer.

By sample share, this clonotype is medium-sized. V and J are TRBV5-1 and TRBJ2-1; tentatively, D is TRBD2 (6 bases). The length of the CDR3 is 15 residues. CDR1 and CDR2 from the germline V gene are SGHRS and YFSETQ. V was cut by 4 bases and J by 8 bases, with 19 bases left in between. CDR3 sequence reads: CASSLRPGVRDEQFF. CDR3 nucleotides: TGCGCCAGCAGCCTCCGACCGGGGGTGAGGGATGAGCAGTTCTTC.

A remark on this clonotype: A much larger clone lies one base from this, so it may be a read error. This chain connects TRBV6-1 to TRBJ2-7; the D gene is possibly TRBD1 (6 bases). There are 16 residues in the CDR3. Per germline, CDR1 MNHNS and CDR2 SASEGT. DNA for the CDR3: TGTGACAGCAGCCTCCCCATCTCGGACAGCAACTACGAGCAGTACTTC. Amino acids: CDSSLPISDSNYEQYF.

The J gene is TRBJ1-1, the V gene TRBV2; perhaps TRBD1 as D (5 bases). Trimming stripped 8 bases from V and 14 bases from J, with 24 bases between. The CDR3 has 13 residues. CDR1 and CDR2 from the germline V gene are SNHLY and FYNNEI. CDR3 residues: CASGRQTNTEVFF. The CDR3 DNA is TGTGCCAGCGGTCGACAGACCAACACTGAAGTCTTCTTT.

Worth noting for this clonotype: A read error is likely here: a far larger clone is one base away. The chain links TRBV10-3 to TRBJ2-1; 8 nucleotides align to TRBD1. The length of the CDR3 is 16 residues. CDR1 and CDR2 (germline): ENHRY, SYGVKD. V shed 3 bases and J 4 bases; nucleotides not matched to a gene: 8. The CDR3 nucleotides are TGTGCCATCAGTGAAGCGGCGGACAGGGTGTACAATGAGCAGTTCTTC. The encoded protein is CAISEAADRVYNEQFF.

This clonotype was recorded at least ten times. V is TRBV5-1 and J is TRBJ1-6; 7 bases are a match to TRBD1. This CDR3 contains 15 residues. The junction had 9 bases not matched to a gene; V was cut back by 1 base and J by 11 bases. Germline V gives CDR1 SGHRS, CDR2 YFSETQ. CDR3 sequence reads: CASSLPLTGRPPLHF. The CDR3 region has the DNA TGCGCCAGCAGCTTGCCCTTGACAGGGAGGCCACCCCTCCACTTT. The complete variable domain, with remaining parts taken from reference TRBV5-1 and TRBJ1-6, reads KAGVTQTPRYLIKTRGQQVTLSCSPISGHRSVSWYQQTPGQGLQFLFEYFSETQRNKGNFPGRFSGRQFSNSRSEMNVSTLELGDSALYLCASSLPLTGRPPLHFGNGTRLTVT.

The chain joins TRBV4-1 to TRBJ2-7; 13 nucleotides line up with TRBD2. The CDR3 extends over 17 amino acids. With V trimmed by 4 bases and J by 3 bases, 9 bases remained unmatched. Germline assignment: CDR1 MGHRA and CDR2 YSYEKL. DNA of the CDR3: TGCGCCAGCAGCCCCGACGCAAGGACTAGCGGGAGCTACGAGCAGTACTTC. As protein: CASSPDARTSGSYEQYF.

By share of the sample, this clonotype is medium-sized (0.01 to 0.1%). The chain recombines TRBV6-5 with TRBJ2-7; D gene ambiguous. The CDR3 covers 15 residues. V was pared by 0 bases and J by 2 bases, with 11 bases between. Germline loops: CDR1 MNHEY, CDR2 SVGAGI. The DNA for the CDR3 is TGTGCCAGCAGTTACTCGGCGGAGAACACCTACGAGCAGTACTTC. Translation: CASSYSAENTYEQYF.

This clonotype was found many times. The rearrangement joins TRBV7-2 to TRBJ2-7; no reliable D call. The CDR3 runs 12 residues. The germline V gene has CDR1 SGHTA and CDR2 FQGNSA. Trimming took off 7 bases at V and 4 bases at J, with 11 bases between the two ends. CDR3 loop: CASTYGGYEQYF. Written as DNA, the CDR3 is TGTGCCAGCACCTATGGTGGGTACGAGCAGTACTTC.

This CDR3 reads CASRVCGITDTQYF. The CDR3 DNA reads as TGTGCCAGCAGAGTTTGCGGGATTACAGATACGCAGTATTTT. V usage is TRBV7-2 and J usage is TRBJ2-3; the D gene is possibly TRBD2 (6 bases). Germline V gene data show CDR1 as SGHTA and CDR2 as FQGNSA. Trimming took off 6 bases at V and 3 bases at J, with 13 bases between the two ends. The length of the CDR3 is 14 residues.

The rearrangement joins TRBV7-2 to TRBJ2-5; D is ambiguous. The CDR3 spans 12 residues. Germline V gives CDR1 SGHTA, CDR2 FQGNSA. Trimming removed 8 bases at V and 7 bases at J, with 14 bases between. The CDR3, as DNA: TGTGCCAGCTTGGGCCTCCTCGGGACCCAGTACTTC. Translating gives CASLGLLGTQYF.

This clonotype was counted many times. V is TRBV3-1 and J is TRBJ1-2; D is uncertain. V shed 1 base and J shed 1 base, with 7 bases lying between them. CDR3 length: 14 amino acids. Per germline, CDR1 LGHDT and CDR2 YNNKEL (reference sequence). The CDR3 protein is CASSQVRNNYGYTF. CDR3 DNA sequence: TGTGCCAGCAGCCAAGTCCGAAATAACTATGGCTACACCTTC.

A note on this clonotype: This sequence is one base from a far larger clone and is likely a read error. The chain has TRBV7-9 and TRBJ2-7, with no clear D. The CDR3 length is 12 residues. Germline V CDR1 and CDR2: SEHNR, FQNEAQ (reference sequence). CDR3 nucleotides: TGTGCCAGCACCTATGGTGGGTACGAGAAGTACTTC. It is translated as CASTYGGYEKYF.

Concerning this clonotype: Given a far larger clone just one base away, this is likely a sequencing read error. J is TRBJ2-3 and V is TRBV7-9, with TRBD2 matching 8 bases. This CDR3 is 14 amino acids long. The germline V gene encodes CDR1 SEHNR and CDR2 FQNEAQ (reference sequence). J gave up 7 bases and V 5 bases, and 8 bases lay outside the gene matches. The CDR3: CASSVSGITYTQYF. The CDR3 coding sequence is TGTGCCAGCAGCGTTAGCGGGATTACATATACGCAGTATTTT. Full variable domain (outside the CDR3, taken from reference TRBV7-9 and TRBJ2-3): DTGVSQNPRHKITKRGQNVTFRCDPISEHNRLYWYRQTLGQGPEFLTYFQNEAQLEKSRLLSDRFSAERPKGSFSTLEIQRTEQGDSAMYLCASSVSGITYTQYFGPGTRLTVL.

This clonotype was counted many times. The chain joins TRBV5-1 to TRBJ2-2; the match to TRBD2 covers 8 bases. V lost 4 bases to trimming and J lost 3 bases; unmatched junction nucleotides: 5. This CDR3 has 15 amino acids. The V gene's germline CDR1 is SGHRS and CDR2 YFSETQ. CDR3 protein: CASSPGGLDTGELFF. Here the CDR3 DNA reads TGCGCCAGCAGCCCGGGGGGGCTCGACACCGGGGAGCTGTTTTTT.

This clonotype was observed a single time. The chain employs TRBV7-6 and TRBJ2-1, with 10 bases identical to TRBD2. The CDR3 contains 15 residues. Germline V CDR1 and CDR2: SGHVS, FNYEAQ. V trimming: 8 bases; J trimming: 3 bases; junction bases outside the gene matches: 7. Here the CDR3 reads CASHRTSGDYNEQFF. CDR3 coding DNA: TGTGCCAGCCATAGAACTAGCGGGGACTACAATGAGCAGTTCTTC.

At least ten counts were recorded for this clonotype. The chain couples TRBV28 to TRBJ2-3, with D perhaps TRBD1 or TRBD2 (5 bases each). V gave up 7 bases and J gave up 4 bases, with 24 bases separating them. This CDR3 is 17 amino acids long. Germline V CDR1 and CDR2: MDHEN, SYDVKM. The CDR3 DNA follows: TGTGCCAGCATTCCCAACCTTGGGGGAGTGATCTCAGATACGCAGTATTTT. It is translated as CASIPNLGGVISDTQYF.

As regards this clonotype: Sequence at one end of the junction differs from germline and may be a read error. The genes are TRBV3-1 and TRBJ2-7; D gene uncertain. This CDR3 has 13 amino acids. Germline assignment: CDR1 LGHDT and CDR2 YNNKEL (reference sequence). CDR3 DNA sequence: TGTGCCAGCAGCAAACTACCAGGATACGGGCAGTACTTC. This translates into CASSKLPGYGQYF.

This clonotype was seen at least ten times. The rearrangement joins TRBV10-3 to TRBJ1-2; D possibly corresponds to TRBD1 (6 bases). Looked up from germline, CDR1 is ENHRY and CDR2 is SYGVKD. Trimming stripped 6 bases from V and 6 bases from J, with 14 bases between. The length of the CDR3 is 13 residues. The CDR3 DNA reads TGTGCCATCAGACAGGGAAGGAGAGATGGCTACACCTTC. Translation gives CAIRQGRRDGYTF.

At least ten counts were recorded for this clonotype. J is TRBJ2-7 and V is TRBV11-2; D gene ambiguous. The germline gives CDR1 SGHAT, CDR2 FQNNGV. V dropped 0 bases and J dropped 4 bases, with 4 bases sitting between them. This CDR3 is 12 amino acids long. CDR3 sequence: CASSLDRYEQYF. CDR3 DNA: TGTGCCAGCAGCTTAGACAGGTACGAGCAGTACTTC.